A single sample gave rise to the 5 T cell receptor beta chains below, sequenced in a study of T cells in Graves' hyperthyroidism and ophthalmopathy. RNA transcripts were the template for amplifying TCR beta CDR3 regions. With the HTBI primer set, the TCR CDR3 went through a first round of RT-PCR. MiXCR, applied by TCRdb to the multiplex PCR reads, yields one record per CDR3 protein. The sample lists about 200,000 distinct CDR3 sequences, around 16% occurring once. Sequencing used blood. These receptors originate from a man in his forties with Graves' hyperthyroidism.

CDR3 bases: TGTGCCAGTACCCCCTTTACAGGATTCAATTCACCCCTCCACTTT. It translates to CASTPFTGFNSPLHF. The V and J genes are TRBV19 and TRBJ1-6, with a weak D call TRBD1 (5 bases). V was clipped by 7 bases and J by 7 bases, with 17 bases between them. This CDR3 comprises 15 residues. The germline V gene encodes CDR1 LNHDA and CDR2 SQIVND (reference sequence).

This clonotype was recorded many times. J is TRBJ1-2 and V is TRBV28; D is unclear. There are 11 residues in the CDR3. Trimming took off 5 bases at V and 4 bases at J, with 5 bases between the two ends. Germline CDR1 is MDHEN and CDR2 is SYDVKM. CDR3 nucleotides: TGTGCCAGCAGTCCGAGCTATGGCTACACCTTC. This gives the protein CASSPSYGYTF.

This clonotype was seen repeatedly, ten times or more. CDR3 protein: CAWSPGGTGELFF. DNA of the CDR3: TGTGCCTGGAGTCCCGGGGGGACCGGGGAGCTGTTTTTT. The rearrangement joins TRBV30 to TRBJ2-2; TRBD2 matches 7 bases. The CDR3 covers 13 residues. J was trimmed by 5 bases and V by 2 bases; bases with no gene match: 2. Germline V gene sequence: CDR1 GTSNPN, CDR2 SVGIG (reference sequence). The variable domain in full, completed from reference TRBV30 and TRBJ2-2, reads SQTIHQWPATLVQPVGSPLSLECTVEGTSNPNLYWYRQAAGRGLQLLFYSVGIGQISSEVPQNLSASRPQDRQFILSSKKLLLSDSGFYLCAWSPGGTGELFFGEGSRLTVL.

The chain couples TRBV5-6 to TRBJ2-1; 11 nucleotides match TRBD2. With V trimmed by 0 bases and J by 8 bases, 7 bases remained unmatched. Germline V gene sequence: CDR1 SGHDT, CDR2 YYEEEE. The CDR3 contains 16 residues. CDR3 nucleotides: TGTGCCAGCAGCTTGGTGGCTAGCGGGGGGTATGATGAGCAGTTCTTC. Translation: CASSLVASGGYDEQFF.

This clonotype was seen many times. This chain uses TRBV28 with TRBJ2-7; the D call may be TRBD1 or TRBD2 (5 bases each). This CDR3 region has 13 residues. V was clipped by 8 bases and J by 7 bases, with 18 bases between them. CDR1 is MDHEN, CDR2 SYDVKM, per germline. CDR3 sequence: CASRRDLATEQYF. The CDR3 DNA reads as TGTGCCAGCCGCCGGGACCTTGCTACGGAGCAGTACTTC.